The clone carrying this T cell receptor beta chain was recorded a few times. No antigen is known for it. This sample is drawn from a study of radiation and T cells in renal cell carcinoma. Study-wide background: Nephrectomy followed 15 Gy stereotactic body radiation by 4 weeks. Study-wide points: From baseline, blood top tumor clonotypes peaked at 2 weeks post-radiation. No pretreatment tumor biopsies were available for baseline clonotypes.

Only in-frame clones appear in the TCRdb table, and some are missing; sequencing was by immunoSEQ multiplex PCR. Among 150,000 or so clones listed, approximately 90% were seen once. Time point: baseline pretreatment blood. Treatment given: 15 Gy SBRT to primary tumor, nephrectomy 4 weeks later. This renal cell carcinoma was of the clear cell type. Trimming cost V 2 bases and J 5 bases; bases outside gene matches: 5. Germline lookup yields CDR1 MNHEY and CDR2 SVGAGI. This CDR3 region has 14 residues. The J gene is TRBJ1-1, the V gene TRBV6-5, with TRBD1 matching over 7 bases. The TCR was taken from an older woman with renal cell carcinoma. Sequencing was performed on blood, taken from a patient whose treatment included radiotherapy and nephrectomy. CDR3 bases: TGTGCCAGCAGTTACAAGGGGGCGGGTACTGAAGCTTTCTTT. This gives the protein CASSYKGAGTEAFF.